These 23 T cell receptor beta chains originate from one sample sequenced in a study of shared clonotypes between healthy human individuals. The assay was immunoSEQ multiplex PCR, and TCRdb's table has in-frame clones only and misses some. The table shows approximately 720,000 clones, with about 91% occurring only once. Terminally differentiated effector memory CD45RA+ cells were left out of the naive CD8 fraction, which was CD45RO-negative and positively selected for CCR7. The sequenced material came from naive CD8+ T cells sorted from blood. The receptor source for this set is a man aged 25 to 40 in good health.

The chain has TRBV14 and TRBJ2-2; TRBD2 agrees at 11 bases. CDR1 is SGHDN and CDR2 is FVKESK in the germline V gene. Trimming cost V 2 bases and J 6 bases; bases outside gene matches: 8. This CDR3 is built from 17 residues. The DNA for the CDR3 is TGTGCCAGCAGCCAAAAAGCTCTAGCGGGAGGACCCGGGGAGCTGTTTTTT. Residues: CASSQKALAGGPGELFF.

This clone showed up just a few times. The same CDR3 also results from other DNA sequences found in this sample. The V call is TRBV29-1, the J call TRBJ2-7, with 11 bases that match TRBD2. The CDR3 extends over 13 amino acids. V gave up 6 bases and J gave up 2 bases; unmatched junction bases: 3. CDR1 and CDR2 from the germline V gene are SQVTM and ANQGSEA. The CDR3 nucleotides are TGCAGCGTGCGACTAGCGGGGACCTACGAGCAGTACTTC. Translated, it gives CSVRLAGTYEQYF.

The chain recombines TRBV30 with TRBJ2-1; 7 bases agree with TRBD1. Germline lookup yields CDR1 GTSNPN and CDR2 SVGIG (reference sequence). The CDR3 covers 15 residues. Trimming at V came to 0 bases and at J to 6 bases, leaving 8 bases not matched to a gene. The CDR3 spells CAWSVEKGAGNEQFF. The CDR3 DNA follows: TGTGCCTGGAGTGTAGAAAAGGGGGCGGGCAATGAGCAGTTCTTC.

The V and J genes are TRBV6-1 and TRBJ2-4, with 10 bases matching TRBD1. The trim removed 2 bases at V and 5 bases at J, leaving 15 bases unmatched. The CDR3 runs to 19 residues. Germline CDR1 is MNHNS and CDR2 is SASEGT. The DNA of the CDR3 is TGTGCCAGCAGTGAACCTGACAGGGGGCGATTTGCGAATCAAAACATTCAGTACTTC. As protein: CASSEPDRGRFANQNIQYF.

V usage is TRBV25-1 and J usage is TRBJ2-1; no clear D gene. The germline CDR1 and CDR2 sequences are MGHDK and SYGVNS. CDR3 length equals 15 residues. The germline V and J ends were trimmed by 0 bases and 10 bases, with 16 bases remaining between them. This CDR3 is CASSEYKVRTQEQFF. The CDR3, as DNA: TGTGCCAGCAGTGAATATAAAGTGCGGACCCAGGAGCAGTTCTTC.

The rearrangement uses TRBV7-6 and TRBJ1-3; D is undetermined. CDR1 is SGHVS and CDR2 is FNYEAQ in the germline V gene. The V end lost 5 bases, the J end lost 0 bases, and 8 bases lay between the germline ends. The CDR3 covers 14 residues. Here the CDR3 DNA reads TGTGCCAGCAGCCTCCGGGACTCTGGAAACACCATATATTTT. Residues: CASSLRDSGNTIYF. Full variable domain (missing parts from reference TRBV7-6 and TRBJ1-3): GAGVSQSPRYKVTKRGQDVALRCDPISGHVSLYWYRQALGQGPEFLTYFNYEAQQDKSGLPNDRFSAERPEGSISTLTIQRTEQRDSAMYRCASSLRDSGNTIYFGEGSWLTVV.

The chain joins TRBV15 to TRBJ2-3; D call uncertain. The CDR3 totals 16 residues. V gave up 0 bases and J gave up 3 bases, with 13 bases separating them. The germline CDR1 and CDR2 sequences are LNHNV and YYDKDF (reference sequence). The DNA for the CDR3 is TGTGCCACCAGCAGAGATAAGAGACTTCGGACAGATACGCAGTATTTT. This translates into CATSRDKRLRTDTQYF.

V is TRBV18 and J is TRBJ2-2, with 9 bases aligning to TRBD1. V lost 2 bases, J lost 4 bases, and 8 bases stayed unmatched. There are 17 residues in the CDR3. Germline V gives CDR1 KGHSH, CDR2 LQKENI. In nucleotides, the CDR3 is TGTGCCAGCTCACCAAACACAGGGGGCAGGAGCACCGGGGAGCTGTTTTTT. Amino acids: CASSPNTGGRSTGELFF.

V gene TRBV5-1 combines with J gene TRBJ2-3; 8 bases agree with TRBD1. The CDR3 has 16 residues. Per germline, CDR1 SGHRS and CDR2 YFSETQ. The V and J ends lost 4 bases and 3 bases, in that order; junction bases with no gene match: 10. The CDR3 region is CASSLGQGLWTDTQYF. The CDR3 DNA reads as TGCGCCAGCAGCCTAGGACAGGGATTATGGACAGATACGCAGTATTTT.

The rearrangement uses TRBV9 and TRBJ1-2; D call uncertain. In germline, CDR1 is SGDLS, CDR2 YYNGEE. With 0 bases removed from V and 5 bases from J, the gap between germline ends came to 14 bases. This CDR3 spans 15 amino acids. The CDR3 DNA follows: TGTGCCAGCAGCGTAGGTAGGGTAGGTCTGTATGGCTACACCTTC. Translated, it gives CASSVGRVGLYGYTF. The full variable domain, in which reference TRBV9 and TRBJ1-2 provide the parts outside the CDR3, is DSGVTQTPKHLITATGQRVTLRCSPRSGDLSVYWYQQSLDQGLQFLIQYYNGEERAKGNILERFSAQQFPDLHSELNLSSLELGDSALYFCASSVGRVGLYGYTFGSGTRLTVV.

This chain joins TRBV28 and TRBJ2-7, with 7 bases identical to TRBD1. Germline V lookup: CDR1 MDHEN, CDR2 SYDVKM. The CDR3 covers 17 residues. V shed 4 bases, J shed 0 bases, and the junction held 12 bases outside the gene matches. The CDR3 here is CASSSFLGTAFSYEQYF. In DNA form, the CDR3 reads TGTGCCAGCAGTTCCTTCCTCGGGACAGCTTTCTCCTACGAGCAGTACTTC.

CDR3 sequence: CASSVLGDTGELFF. CDR3 bases: TGTGCCAGCAGCGTGTTGGGGGACACCGGGGAGCTGTTTTTT. The rearrangement uses TRBV5-6 and TRBJ2-2; either TRBD1 or TRBD2 may fit D (5 bases each). CDR1 is SGHDT and CDR2 is YYEEEE in the germline V gene. With 4 bases removed from V and 3 bases from J, the gap between germline ends came to 10 bases. This CDR3 has 14 residues.

V gene TRBV28 combines with J gene TRBJ2-5; 10 nucleotides agree with TRBD1. The CDR3 spans 15 residues. CDR1 and CDR2 from the germline V gene are MDHEN and SYDVKM. V lost 5 bases, J lost 4 bases, and 7 bases stayed unmatched. The CDR3 bases are TGTGCCAGCAGTCAATGGGGACAGGGGCGAGAGACCCAGTACTTC. Amino acid sequence: CASSQWGQGRETQYF.

V is TRBV15 and J is TRBJ2-2; perhaps TRBD1 as D (6 bases). CDR1 is LNHNV, CDR2 YYDKDF, per germline (reference sequence). V was pared by 4 bases and J by 1 base, with 19 bases between. The CDR3 runs to 18 residues. The CDR3 nucleotides read TGTGCCACCAGCACCCGCTTCAGACAGGTTCTGAACACCGGGGAGCTGTTTTTT. It codes for CATSTRFRQVLNTGELFF.

The V call is TRBV11-2, the J call TRBJ2-7; D not certain. The germline V and J ends were trimmed by 2 bases and 2 bases, with 13 bases remaining between them. Looked up from germline, CDR1 is SGHAT and CDR2 is FQNNGV. The CDR3 loop spans 15 amino acids. The CDR3: CASSLIGVPAYEQYF. DNA of the CDR3: TGTGCCAGCAGCTTAATAGGAGTCCCGGCCTACGAGCAGTACTTC.

The chain uses TRBV7-9 and TRBJ2-7; 10 bases line up with TRBD2. J lost 5 bases, V lost 6 bases, and 7 bases had no gene match. The CDR3 runs to 14 residues. Germline V gene data show CDR1 as SEHNR and CDR2 as FQNEAQ (reference sequence). The CDR3 protein is CASRGSGRGHEQYF. CDR3 nucleotides: TGTGCCAGCAGGGGAAGCGGGAGGGGTCACGAGCAGTACTTC. Looking up the rest from reference TRBV7-9 and TRBJ2-7 gives the full variable domain: DTGVSQNPRHKITKRGQNVTFRCDPISEHNRLYWYRQTLGQGPEFLTYFQNEAQLEKSRLLSDRFSAERPKGSFSTLEIQRTEQGDSAMYLCASRGSGRGHEQYFGPGTRLTVT.

The chain is built from TRBV9 and TRBJ2-5; D uncertain. The CDR3 covers 13 residues. V lost 2 bases, J lost 3 bases, and 8 bases lay in between. CDR1 and CDR2 (germline): SGDLS, YYNGEE. The CDR3 sequence: CASSVRSEETQYF. The CDR3 DNA follows: TGTGCCAGCAGCGTGCGGAGCGAAGAGACCCAGTACTTC. Filled out from reference TRBV9 and TRBJ2-5, the complete variable domain reads DSGVTQTPKHLITATGQRVTLRCSPRSGDLSVYWYQQSLDQGLQFLIQYYNGEERAKGNILERFSAQQFPDLHSELNLSSLELGDSALYFCASSVRSEETQYFGPGTRLLVL.

This clone was found once. This chain joins TRBV11-2 and TRBJ2-1; maybe TRBD2 (6 bases). The CDR3 is 16 amino acids. Germline CDR1 SGHAT, CDR2 FQNNGV. Between the trimmed V and J ends, which lost 2 bases and 2 bases, there was a span of 13 bases. Here the CDR3 DNA reads TGTGCCAGCAGCTTATATTCGGGAGCGGCCTACAATGAGCAGTTCTTC. Amino acids: CASSLYSGAAYNEQFF.

The chain recombines TRBV7-8 with TRBJ2-1; 12 bases are shared with TRBD2. The CDR3 totals 17 residues. V shed 2 bases, J shed 2 bases, and the junction held 4 bases outside the gene matches. Germline CDR1 is SGHVS and CDR2 is FQNEAQ. CDR3 region: CASSLSRTSGTYNEQFF. In nucleotides, the CDR3 is TGTGCCAGCAGCTTATCAAGGACTAGCGGGACCTACAATGAGCAGTTCTTC. Drawing the rest from reference TRBV7-8 and TRBJ2-1, the complete variable domain is GAGVSQSPRYKVAKRGQDVALRCDPISGHVSLFWYQQALGQGPEFLTYFQNEAQLDKSGLPSDRFFAERPEGSVSTLKIQRTQQEDSAVYLCASSLSRTSGTYNEQFFGPGTRLTVL.

The rearrangement joins TRBV7-9 to TRBJ2-1; D uncertain. Deletions cut 8 bases from V and 8 bases from J, with 10 bases between. This CDR3 region has 11 residues. In germline, CDR1 is SEHNR, CDR2 FQNEAQ (reference sequence). This chain's CDR3 is CASLYRDEQFF. Here the CDR3 DNA reads TGTGCCAGCCTTTATAGGGATGAGCAGTTCTTC.

This chain joins TRBV11-3 and TRBJ2-7; D uncertain. Deletions cut 2 bases from V and 2 bases from J, with 7 bases between. Germline values: CDR1 SGHNT, CDR2 YENEEA. The CDR3 totals 13 residues. CDR3 loop: CASSLWVTYEQYF. The CDR3 DNA sequence: TGTGCCAGCAGCTTATGGGTCACCTACGAGCAGTACTTC.

V usage is TRBV4-1 and J usage is TRBJ2-1; TRBD1 aligns across 8 bases. J was trimmed by 7 bases and V by 3 bases; bases with no gene match: 2. The CDR3 sequence is 13 residues long. Germline V gene lookup returns CDR1 MGHRA and CDR2 YSYEKL. CDR3 nucleotides: TGCGCCAGCAGCCACAGGGGGCGGAATGAGCAGTTCTTC. Protein product: CASSHRGRNEQFF.

The chain has TRBV4-3 and TRBJ1-1; no firm D call. The V and J ends lost 4 bases and 4 bases respectively, with 13 bases between them. The CDR3 is made up of 14 amino acids. CDR1 and CDR2 (germline): LGHNA, YSLEER. The CDR3: CASSLKVEGTEAFF. In nucleotides, the CDR3 is TGCGCCAGCAGCCTGAAGGTCGAGGGCACTGAAGCTTTCTTT.